The entry below describes one T cell receptor beta chain. No antigen is known for it. These data come from a study of beta chain features in type 1 diabetes. Study findings and constraints: TCRB CDR3s from Type 1 diabetes patients were moderately but significantly shorter in all four CD4+ subsets.

CD4+ naive, central memory, regulatory and stem cell-like memory cells were sorted via CD45RO/CCR7/CD25/CD127/CD95/CD27. The study reverse transcribed the entire isolated RNA, so it sequenced expressed TCRB transcripts. Roughly 3.5 million reads per sample were averaged for naive, central memory and regulatory samples. Only in-frame clones appear in the TCRdb table, and some are missing; sequencing was by immunoSEQ multiplex PCR. The sample yields approximately 250,000 clones, around 16% seen once. V was cut by 3 bases and J by 4 bases, with 17 bases left in between. CDR1 and CDR2 from the germline V gene are SGHNT and YYREEE (reference sequence). There are 16 residues in the CDR3.

The chain uses TRBV5-4 and TRBJ2-4; D assignment may be TRBD1 or TRBD2 (5 bases each). Sequencing used naive CD4+ T cells from blood. The source is a man under 40 with type 1 diabetes. The CDR3 bases are TGTGCCAGCAGCTCACCGGGGCAGGGATCGAAAAACATTCAGTACTTC. Translation: CASSSPGQGSKNIQYF.